This TCR beta chain originates from a study of OX40 agonist ivuxolimab in advanced cancers. Overall study: It was ivuxolimab, an agonistic anti-OX40 (CD134) antibody, that patients were treated with. Prior therapy, whether anti-PD-1, anti-PD-L1 or anti-CTLA-4, was allowed, and less than 45% had some.

TCRdb's copy holds only in-frame clones and misses some; the assay was immunoSEQ multiplex PCR. The table has some 50,000 clones, around nine tenths seen once. The CDR3 contains 18 residues. Trimming cost V 4 bases and J 1 base, with 21 bases left between them. The sequence came from an adult with an advanced solid tumor such as melanoma, head and neck, liver or kidney cancer. The material was CD4+ or CD8+ T cells sorted from blood, obtained in a trial of the OX40 agonist ivuxolimab. The rearrangement uses TRBV23-1 and TRBJ2-3; possibly TRBD1 for D (6 bases). Being an ORF, TRBV23-1 has a function that is uncertain. CDR3 loop: CASSPKSSGAGGTDTQYF. Written as DNA, the CDR3 is TGCGCCAGCAGTCCAAAATCCTCAGGTGCAGGGGGCACAGATACGCAGTATTTT.